This TCR beta chain was recorded in a study of post-analysis software for immune sequencing data. Across the study: Multiple sclerosis in the patients followed relapsing-remitting, secondary progressive and progressive-relapsing courses. Whole-study results and caveats: Samples prepared in the same batch strongly co-clustered by F measure. The five TRBV segments detected at higher frequency in patients than in controls included TRBV5-6, TRBV5-1 and TRBV20-1. Compared with controls, patients showed significantly lower normalized Chao1 diversity.

The CDR3 loop spans 15 amino acids. The germline gives CDR1 MNHEY, CDR2 SMNVEV (reference sequence). V lost 6 bases to trimming and J lost 8 bases, with 22 bases between them. Presence of unique molecular identifiers characterized the TCR beta cDNA libraries. TCRdb re-derived calls from the PCR reads in MiXCR, one entry per CDR3 protein. The table lists approximately 440,000 distinct CDR3 sequences, nearly 45% of them singletons, with 12% in the top ten. Comments on this clonotype: The antigen is not known.

Sequencing used blood. The TCR was taken from a girl aged 5 to 17 with multiple sclerosis. The rearrangement links TRBV27 to TRBJ1-2, with a weak D call TRBD1 (5 bases). CDR3 loop: CASRAGGTVSLGYTF. For the CDR3, the DNA is TGTGCCAGCAGGGCAGGAGGGACCGTATCTTTGGGCTACACCTTC.